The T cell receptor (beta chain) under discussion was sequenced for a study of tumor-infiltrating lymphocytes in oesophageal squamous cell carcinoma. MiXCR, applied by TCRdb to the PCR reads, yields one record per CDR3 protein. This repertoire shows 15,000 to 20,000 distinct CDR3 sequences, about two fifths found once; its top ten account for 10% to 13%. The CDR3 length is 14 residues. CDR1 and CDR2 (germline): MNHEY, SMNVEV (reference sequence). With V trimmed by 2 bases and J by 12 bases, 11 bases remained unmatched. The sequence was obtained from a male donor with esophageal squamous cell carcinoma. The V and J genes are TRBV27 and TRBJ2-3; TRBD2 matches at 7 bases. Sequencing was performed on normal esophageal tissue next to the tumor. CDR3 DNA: TGTGCCAGCAGTTTAGGGGGGGGGAGGACCAAACAGTATTTT. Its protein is CASSLGGGRTKQYF.